The rows below give T cell receptor beta chains drawn from one sample of a study of blood T cell repertoires in COVID-19. Assay used: immunoSEQ multiplex PCR; TCRdb lists only in-frame clones, some missing. Among roughly 320,000 clones listed, roughly 85% were seen once. Material for sequencing was peripheral blood. The origin of the receptors is a human donor in a cohort sampled during active COVID-19. Both conserved end residues are part of each CDR3. Not every row has a clone size; where given, it reads once, few, many or a size class.

j_call clone_size v_call cdr3_aa
TRBJ1-5 many TRBV4-2 CASSQGPRGRNQPQHF
TRBJ2-1 . TRBV5-4 CASSSGTSESEQFF
TRBJ2-3 . TRBV30 CAWREGMDTQYF
TRBJ2-3 . TRBV6-5 CASSYSAGTSTDTQYF
TRBJ1-5 . TRBV6-5 CASSYSPGSNQPQHF
TRBJ1-6 few TRBV5-1 CASSRDRGQDYNSPLHF
TRBJ2-7 . TRBV11-2 CASSPRKGRGNSYEQYF
TRBJ1-2 . TRBV7-3 CASSPSSYDGYTF
TRBJ1-5 . TRBV18 CASSPERNQPQHF
TRBJ1-1 . TRBV27 CASSLGTGGSGTEAFF
TRBJ2-5 . TRBV2 CASQTGAGGQETQYF
TRBJ1-2 once TRBV2 CASSLRLKGQGTFYGYTF
TRBJ1-2 . TRBV12-5 CASGFGYGYTF
TRBJ2-7 few TRBV14 CASSAQGNYREQYF
TRBJ2-1 . TRBV28 CASSYGLGYNEQFF
TRBJ2-7 . TRBV30 CAWGRLGQVFHEQYF
TRBJ1-2 few TRBV5-4 CASSPDRGLGGYTF
TRBJ1-1 . TRBV7-9 CASSLTGDTEAFF
TRBJ2-4 . TRBV4-1 CASSQDVTQKRENIQYF
TRBJ1-4 once TRBV7-8 CASSFLTGDNEKLFF
TRBJ1-2 . TRBV6-6 CASSHDRRNYGYTF
TRBJ2-7 . TRBV7-9 CASSPGRASSYEQYF
TRBJ1-2 . TRBV12-3/TRBV12-4 CASSTSLYGYTF
TRBJ2-1 . TRBV27 CASSLLTAGGPYNEQFF
TRBJ1-5 few TRBV5-1 CASSLIAGSNQPQHF
TRBJ1-5 . TRBV21-1 CASERTGPNQPQHF
TRBJ2-1 once TRBV5-5 CASSLAFQGRGGDNEQFF
TRBJ1-5 . TRBV19 CASSIDKQQGLGQPQHF
TRBJ2-3 . TRBV15 CATSRDLRYTQYF
TRBJ1-3 once TRBV7-2 CASSLDRSPGNTIYF
TRBJ2-7 . TRBV5-1 CASSIGTGGQYF
TRBJ2-5 . TRBV5-3 CARATTRLAASQETQYF
TRBJ1-2 . TRBV10-2 CASGDQINYGYTF
TRBJ1-1 . TRBV25-1 CASSPGDWGTEAFF
TRBJ2-4 . TRBV25-1 CASSRGGNIQYF
TRBJ1-2 . TRBV2 CASSDRASYGYTF
TRBJ2-7 . TRBV6-5 CASSYSSAGGAYEQYF
TRBJ1-1 . TRBV3-1/TRBV3-2 CASSPMAQREAFF
TRBJ1-2 . TRBV6-1 CASSEPGGGYTF
TRBJ2-3 . TRBV5-5 CASSYTLPSTDTQYF
TRBJ1-2 . TRBV27 CASSLTGSYGYTF
TRBJ2-7 . TRBV28 CASRGSGTGGVEQYF
TRBJ2-1 . TRBV10-3 CAISPHGLAGGQYNEQFF
TRBJ2-5 . TRBV3-1/TRBV3-2 CASSPSGDELQETQYF
TRBJ1-2 . TRBV5-8 CASSLTGEYGYTF
TRBJ1-1 . TRBV30 CAWMTNRGSDTEAFF
TRBJ2-3 . TRBV19 CASSIVRTGSRPGDTQYF
TRBJ2-3 . TRBV5-1 CASSLRRDTQYF
TRBJ1-1 . TRBV5-1 CASSLEGGNTEAFF
TRBJ2-6 . TRBV9 CASSVAIGLQLPPTGANVLTF
TRBJ2-5 . TRBV3-1/TRBV3-2 CASSPGPIVGEGRAQYF
TRBJ2-3 . TRBV7-2 CASRVAWGQGTDTQYF
TRBJ2-2 . TRBV5-1 CASSWGVFANTGELFF
TRBJ1-3 . TRBV6-5 CASSKAGLVRNTIYF